This TCR beta chain derives from a study of spatial heterogeneity in lung cancer. Study as a whole: A consistent excess of beta-chain over alpha-chain sequences was detected. Strongly correlated with TCR transcript counts in tumor regions was a T cell module score, which was a transcriptional module score calculated from matched bulk RNA-seq.

V lost 7 bases, J lost 2 bases, and 12 bases lay in between. Germline assignment: CDR1 SQVTM and CDR2 ANQGSEA. The CDR3 totals 12 residues. Study-level findings and limits: In tumors, expanded intratumoral alpha and beta TCR counts tracked mutation counts. Tracking of ubiquitous and regional nonsynonymous mutations by counts of ubiquitous and regional expanded TCRs, respectively, was seen.

The time point here: sample taken at primary tumor resection. Frozen PBMC, nontumor lung or tumor provided whole RNA, which was sequenced unsorted. TCRdb redid the calling of the 5' RACE reads with MiXCR, one entry per CDR3 protein. The table lists around 790 distinct CDR3 sequences, about 40% of them singletons. A word on this clonotype: Its antigen remains unknown.

This chain links TRBV29-1 with TRBJ2-7; D possibly corresponds to TRBD1 (6 bases). The source was lung tumor tissue, collected at surgery. The receptor was derived from a male donor with early-stage non-small cell lung cancer. CDR3 in amino acids: CSARDNPYEQYF. In DNA form, the CDR3 reads TGCAGCGCTAGGGACAACCCCTACGAGCAGTACTTC.